This T cell receptor beta chain comes out of a study of T cells expressing NK-cell markers. Study-level information: Sequencing of TCR beta repertoires drew on sorted CD3+CD56+NKG2C+, CD3+CD56+NKG2C- and CD3+CD56-NKG2C+ T cells. Seven HCMV-seropositive donors and one seronegative donor made up the eight sequenced donors. Study-wide results and limits: Whether the expanded NKG2C+ T cell clones recognized HCMV remained unclear. Of CD8+ T cells, about 1.0-8% belonged to dominant NKG2C+ clonotypes in roughly six donors.

In germline, CDR1 is MGHDK, CDR2 SYGVNS. The CDR3 length is 13 residues. Turning to this clonotype: Antigen unknown.

From its re-call of the 5' RACE reads, TCRdb lists each CDR3 protein once, without DNA. The specimen's table records about 430,000 distinct CDR3 sequences. The chain has TRBV25-1 and TRBJ2-7; the D gene TCRdb calls, TRBD1, cannot be checked with no DNA. What was sequenced was blood T cells: a sorted CD56 or NKG2C T cell subset, CD4+ or CD8+ T cells, or bulk PBMC T cells (not recorded which). This receptor was taken from a woman aged 50 to 65 in good health. CDR3 amino acids: CASSDWEGDEQYF.